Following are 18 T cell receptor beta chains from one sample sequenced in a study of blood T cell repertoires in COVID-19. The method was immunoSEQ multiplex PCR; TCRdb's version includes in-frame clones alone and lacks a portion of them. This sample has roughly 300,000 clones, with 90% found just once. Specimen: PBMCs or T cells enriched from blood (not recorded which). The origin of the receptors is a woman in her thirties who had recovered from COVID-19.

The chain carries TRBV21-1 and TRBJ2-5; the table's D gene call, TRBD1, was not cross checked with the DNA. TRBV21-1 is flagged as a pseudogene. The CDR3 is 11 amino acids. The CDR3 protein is CASSAEETQYF. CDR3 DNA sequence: TGTGCCAGCAGCGCAGAAGAGACCCAGTACTTC.

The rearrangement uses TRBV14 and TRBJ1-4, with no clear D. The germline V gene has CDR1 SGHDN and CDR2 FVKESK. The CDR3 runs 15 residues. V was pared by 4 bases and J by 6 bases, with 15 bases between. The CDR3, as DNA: TGTGCCAGCAGCCCGTTTCTTGGGCGACATGAAAAACTGTTTTTT. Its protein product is CASSPFLGRHEKLFF.

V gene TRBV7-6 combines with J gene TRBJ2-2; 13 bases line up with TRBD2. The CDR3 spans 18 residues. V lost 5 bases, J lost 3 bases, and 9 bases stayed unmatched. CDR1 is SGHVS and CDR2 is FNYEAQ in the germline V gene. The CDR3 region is CASSPGLAGRFDTGELFF. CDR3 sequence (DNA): TGTGCCAGCAGCCCGGGACTAGCGGGAAGGTTTGACACCGGGGAGCTGTTTTTT.

CDR3: CASSIPGQGAYEQYF. CDR3 nucleotides: TGTGCCAGCAGTATTCCGGGACAGGGGGCCTACGAGCAGTACTTC. This chain uses TRBV28 with TRBJ2-7; TRBD1 agrees at 11 bases. Germline V gives CDR1 MDHEN, CDR2 SYDVKM. Trimming removed 5 bases from V and 2 bases from J; junction bases left unmatched: 5. The CDR3 sequence is 15 residues long.

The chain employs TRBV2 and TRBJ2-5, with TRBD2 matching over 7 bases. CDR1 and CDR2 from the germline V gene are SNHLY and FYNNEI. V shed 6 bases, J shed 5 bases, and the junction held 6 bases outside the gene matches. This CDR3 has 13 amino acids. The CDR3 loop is CASRGGPGETQYF. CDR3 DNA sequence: TGTGCCAGCAGGGGAGGGCCTGGGGAGACCCAGTACTTC.

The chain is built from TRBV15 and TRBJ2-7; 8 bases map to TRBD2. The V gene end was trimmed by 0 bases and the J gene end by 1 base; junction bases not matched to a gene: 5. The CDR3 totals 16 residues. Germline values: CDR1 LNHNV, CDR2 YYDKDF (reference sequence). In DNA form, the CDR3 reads TGTGCCACCAGCAGAGATCCAACTAGCGGATCCTACGAGCAGTACTTC. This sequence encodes CATSRDPTSGSYEQYF.

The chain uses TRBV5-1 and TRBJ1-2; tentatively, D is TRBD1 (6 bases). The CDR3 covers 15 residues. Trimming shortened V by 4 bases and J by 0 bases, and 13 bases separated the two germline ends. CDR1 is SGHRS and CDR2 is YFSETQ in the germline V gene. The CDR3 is CASSPGTPTNYGYTF. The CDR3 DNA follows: TGCGCCAGCAGCCCGGGGACACCTACTAACTATGGCTACACCTTC.

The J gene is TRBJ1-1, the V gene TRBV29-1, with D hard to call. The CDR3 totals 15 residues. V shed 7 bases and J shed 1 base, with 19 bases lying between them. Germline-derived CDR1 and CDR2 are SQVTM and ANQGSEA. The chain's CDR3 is CSALEISFWNTEAFF. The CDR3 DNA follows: TGCAGCGCGTTGGAGATAAGCTTCTGGAACACTGAAGCTTTCTTT.

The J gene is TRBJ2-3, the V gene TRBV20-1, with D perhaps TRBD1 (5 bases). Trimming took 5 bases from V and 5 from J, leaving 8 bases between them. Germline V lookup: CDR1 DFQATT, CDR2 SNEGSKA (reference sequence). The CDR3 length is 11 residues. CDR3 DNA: TGCAGTGCTGGGGCCTTAGATACGCAGTATTTT. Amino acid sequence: CSAGALDTQYF.

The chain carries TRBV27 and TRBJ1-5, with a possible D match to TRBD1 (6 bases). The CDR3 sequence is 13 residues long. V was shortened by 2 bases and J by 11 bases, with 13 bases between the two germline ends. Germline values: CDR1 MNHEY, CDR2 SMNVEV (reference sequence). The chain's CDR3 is CASSLSGTQAQHF. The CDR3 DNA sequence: TGTGCCAGCAGTTTAAGTGGGACACAGGCCCAGCATTTT.

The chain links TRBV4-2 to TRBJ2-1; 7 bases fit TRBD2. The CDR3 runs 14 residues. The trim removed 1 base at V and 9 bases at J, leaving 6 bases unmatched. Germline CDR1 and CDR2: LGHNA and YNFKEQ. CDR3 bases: TGTGCCAGCAGCCAAGCGTCGCTAGCGGTTGAGCAGTTCTTC. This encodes CASSQASLAVEQFF.

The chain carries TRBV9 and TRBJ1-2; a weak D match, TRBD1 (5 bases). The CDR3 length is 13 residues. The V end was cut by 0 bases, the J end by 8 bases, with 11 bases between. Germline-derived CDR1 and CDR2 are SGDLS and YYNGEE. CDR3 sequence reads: CASSVEGVGGYTF. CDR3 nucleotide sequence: TGTGCCAGCAGCGTAGAAGGGGTAGGGGGCTACACCTTC.

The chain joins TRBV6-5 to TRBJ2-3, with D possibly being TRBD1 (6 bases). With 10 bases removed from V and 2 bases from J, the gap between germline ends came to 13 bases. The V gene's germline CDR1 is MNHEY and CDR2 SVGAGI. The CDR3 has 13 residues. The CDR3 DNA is TGTGCCACCCGGGCAGGGGACACAGATACGCAGTATTTT. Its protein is CATRAGDTDTQYF.

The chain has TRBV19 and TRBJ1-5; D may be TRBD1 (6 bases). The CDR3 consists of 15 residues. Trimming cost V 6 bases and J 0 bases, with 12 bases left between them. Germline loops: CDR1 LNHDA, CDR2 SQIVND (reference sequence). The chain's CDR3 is CASRTGRYSNQPQHF. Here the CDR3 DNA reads TGTGCCAGTAGAACAGGGCGATATAGCAATCAGCCCCAGCATTTT.

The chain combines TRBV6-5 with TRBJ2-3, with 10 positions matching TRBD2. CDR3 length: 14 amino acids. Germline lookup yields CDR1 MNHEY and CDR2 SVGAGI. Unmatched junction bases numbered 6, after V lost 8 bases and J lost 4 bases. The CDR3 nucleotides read TGTGCCAGCCTGAGCGGGAGGGACTCAGATACGCAGTATTTT. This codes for CASLSGRDSDTQYF.

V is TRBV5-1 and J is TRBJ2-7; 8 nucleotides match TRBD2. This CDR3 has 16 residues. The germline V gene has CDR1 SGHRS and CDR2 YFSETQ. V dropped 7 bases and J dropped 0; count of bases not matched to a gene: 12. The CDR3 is CASSAGAGVNSYEQYF. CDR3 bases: TGCGCCAGCTCGGCGGGAGCGGGAGTCAACTCCTACGAGCAGTACTTC.

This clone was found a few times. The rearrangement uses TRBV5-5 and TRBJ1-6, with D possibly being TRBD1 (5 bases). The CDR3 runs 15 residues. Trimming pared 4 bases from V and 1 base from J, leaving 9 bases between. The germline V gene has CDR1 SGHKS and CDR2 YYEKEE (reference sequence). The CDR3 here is CASSPAGSYNSPLHF. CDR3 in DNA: TGTGCCAGCAGCCCGGCAGGGTCCTATAATTCACCCCTCCACTTT.

The CDR3 loop is CASSQDGVNEQFF. CDR3 nucleotides: TGCGCCAGCAGCCAAGACGGGGTAAATGAGCAGTTCTTC. This rearrangement joins TRBV4-3 to TRBJ2-1; D perhaps matches TRBD2 (5 bases). The CDR3 runs to 13 residues. CDR1 LGHNA and CDR2 YSLEER come from the germline V gene. The ends were cut back, 0 bases at V and 7 bases at J, with 7 bases in the middle.